The following is a T cell receptor beta chain sequence with its context. Its antigen is unknown. This record belongs to a study of T-cell memory formation after mild COVID-19. Whole-study findings and limits: The authors did not confirm SARS-CoV-2 specificity of second-wave clones peaking day 37. CD4+ contracting clones lay mainly in CM and EM, CD8+ ones in EMRA.

Trimming cost V 1 base and J 3 bases, with 9 bases left between them. Per germline, CDR1 LGHDT and CDR2 YNNKEL (reference sequence). The CDR3 totals 14 residues. Constant-segment primers served in 5'RACE that generated TCR alpha and TCR beta cDNA libraries bearing sample barcodes and UMIs. TCRdb reprocessed the 5' RACE reads via MiXCR and lists one record per CDR3 protein. The sample includes roughly 510,000 distinct CDR3 sequences, around a sixth of them seen just once. The sequenced sample was PBMCs or a T cell subset sorted from them (not recorded which). This TCR came from an adult woman who had mild COVID-19 (a few samples of this study predate the infection). Cell type and time point are not known. This chain joins TRBV3-1 and TRBJ2-5; D ambiguous. The CDR3 DNA sequence: TGTGCCAGCAGCCAAGTGCTAGGTAAAGAGACCCAGTACTTC. This gives the protein CASSQVLGKETQYF.